These T cell receptor beta chains were read from a single sample in a study of chemoradiotherapy in HPV16-positive cancers. Sequencing was performed with immunoSEQ multiplex PCR; in TCRdb, only in-frame clones are kept and a portion is missing. The sample yields some 70,000 clones, about nine tenths seen once. The sequenced sample was blood, obtained from a patient who underwent chemoradiotherapy. These receptors were taken from a human donor with HPV-associated anogenital cancer. Both conserved end residues are part of each CDR3. Each record gives: V gene, J gene, D gene, clone size, CDR3 protein, CDR3 DNA. D genes are given only for firm matches. The size field is filled for only some rows; it gives once, few, many or a size class.

V gene: TRBV11-1; J gene: TRBJ2-7; D gene: TRBD1; clone size: -; CDR3 protein: CASSLRQGYEQYF; CDR3 DNA: TGTGCCAGCAGCTTACGACAGGGCTACGAGCAGTACTTC
V gene: TRBV6-1; J gene: TRBJ1-1; D gene: TRBD1; clone size: once; CDR3 protein: CASNLQGALNTEAFF; CDR3 DNA: TGTGCCAGCAACCTACAGGGGGCGTTGAACACTGAAGCTTTCTTT
V gene: TRBV5-6; J gene: TRBJ1-2; D gene: -; clone size: -; CDR3 protein: CASSLVDPLPNYGYTF; CDR3 DNA: TGTGCCAGCAGCTTGGTAGATCCCCTGCCCAACTATGGCTACACCTTC
V gene: TRBV2; J gene: TRBJ2-2; D gene: -; clone size: -; CDR3 protein: CASSEIVRRTGELFF; CDR3 DNA: TGTGCCAGCAGTGAAATTGTGAGGAGGACCGGGGAGCTGTTTTTT
V gene: TRBV2; J gene: TRBJ2-7; D gene: TRBD2; clone size: -; CDR3 protein: CASIISGSRYEQYF; CDR3 DNA: TGTGCCAGCATTATTAGCGGGAGCAGGTACGAGCAGTACTTC
V gene: TRBV15; J gene: TRBJ1-6; D gene: TRBD1; clone size: -; CDR3 protein: CATRTGARGSPLHF; CDR3 DNA: TGTGCCACCAGGACAGGGGCGCGTGGTTCACCCCTCCACTTT
V gene: TRBV7-6; J gene: TRBJ2-2; D gene: TRBD2; clone size: -; CDR3 protein: CASSLGLAGNTGELFF; CDR3 DNA: TGTGCCAGCAGCTTAGGCCTAGCGGGGAACACCGGGGAGCTGTTTTTT
V gene: TRBV29-1; J gene: TRBJ1-1; D gene: -; clone size: -; CDR3 protein: CSESGLLNTEAFF; CDR3 DNA: TGCAGCGAATCAGGACTGCTGAACACTGAAGCTTTCTTT
V gene: TRBV28; J gene: TRBJ1-2; D gene: -; clone size: -; CDR3 protein: CASRGDGYTF; CDR3 DNA: TGTGCCAGCAGGGGGGATGGCTACACCTTC
V gene: TRBV28; J gene: TRBJ2-1; D gene: -; clone size: -; CDR3 protein: CASVRTNNEQFF; CDR3 DNA: TGTGCCAGCGTCAGGACTAACAATGAGCAGTTCTTC
V gene: TRBV30; J gene: TRBJ2-3; D gene: -; clone size: -; CDR3 protein: CAWSPPGLLTDTQYF; CDR3 DNA: TGTGCCTGGAGTCCCCCTGGGTTACTCACAGATACGCAGTATTTT
V gene: TRBV14; J gene: TRBJ1-1; D gene: -; clone size: -; CDR3 protein: CASSQAGLNTEAFF; CDR3 DNA: TGTGCCAGCAGCCAGGCCGGATTGAACACTGAAGCTTTCTTT
V gene: TRBV6-1; J gene: TRBJ2-7; D gene: -; clone size: few; CDR3 protein: CASSWEAAYEQYF; CDR3 DNA: TGTGCCAGCAGTTGGGAAGCCGCCTACGAGCAGTACTTC
V gene: TRBV19; J gene: TRBJ2-3; D gene: TRBD1; clone size: once; CDR3 protein: CASGKRTGLPDTQYF; CDR3 DNA: TGTGCCAGTGGTAAAAGGACAGGGCTCCCAGATACGCAGTATTTT
V gene: TRBV5-1; J gene: TRBJ2-3; D gene: TRBD2; clone size: -; CDR3 protein: CASTSGAGFQDTQYF; CDR3 DNA: TGCGCCAGCACATCGGGAGCGGGATTCCAAGATACGCAGTATTTT
V gene: TRBV7-6; J gene: TRBJ1-4; D gene: -; clone size: -; CDR3 protein: CASSLGPHAGTNNEKLFF; CDR3 DNA: TGTGCCAGCAGCTTAGGACCACACGCCGGGACCAATAATGAAAAACTGTTTTTT
V gene: TRBV28; J gene: TRBJ2-7; D gene: -; clone size: -; CDR3 protein: CASRLTVYEQYF; CDR3 DNA: TGTGCCAGCAGACTCACGGTCTACGAGCAGTACTTC
V gene: TRBV5-1; J gene: TRBJ1-1; D gene: TRBD1; clone size: -; CDR3 protein: CASSSSGQGNTEAFF; CDR3 DNA: TGCGCCAGCAGCTCCTCAGGACAGGGGAACACTGAAGCTTTCTTT
V gene: TRBV7-8; J gene: TRBJ1-2; D gene: -; clone size: -; CDR3 protein: CASSLEGGTNYGYTF; CDR3 DNA: TGTGCCAGCAGCTTGGAAGGGGGGACTAACTATGGCTACACCTTC
V gene: TRBV6-1; J gene: TRBJ2-1; D gene: -; clone size: -; CDR3 protein: CASSEGRTSHSYNEQFF; CDR3 DNA: TGTGCCAGCAGTGAAGGACGCACTTCCCACTCCTACAATGAGCAGTTCTTC
V gene: TRBV6-6; J gene: TRBJ1-1; D gene: TRBD1; clone size: -; CDR3 protein: CASSSEDRGNTEAFF; CDR3 DNA: TGTGCCAGCAGTTCCGAAGACAGGGGGAACACTGAAGCTTTCTTT
V gene: TRBV13; J gene: TRBJ1-2; D gene: TRBD1; clone size: -; CDR3 protein: CASSTRGLRGYTF; CDR3 DNA: TGTGCCAGCAGCACCAGGGGGCTGAGAGGCTACACCTTC
V gene: TRBV6-1; J gene: TRBJ1-1; D gene: -; clone size: -; CDR3 protein: CASSDLTGEAFF; CDR3 DNA: TGTGCCAGCAGTGATCTGACAGGTGAAGCTTTCTTT
V gene: TRBV9; J gene: TRBJ2-1; D gene: -; clone size: -; CDR3 protein: CASSVADPWANEQFF; CDR3 DNA: TGTGCCAGCAGCGTAGCGGACCCTTGGGCGAATGAGCAGTTCTTC
V gene: TRBV28; J gene: TRBJ2-7; D gene: TRBD2; clone size: -; CDR3 protein: CASSPHGTMYLEQYF; CDR3 DNA: TGTGCCAGCAGCCCCCATGGGACTATGTACTTGGAGCAGTACTTC
V gene: TRBV11-2; J gene: TRBJ2-7; D gene: -; clone size: once; CDR3 protein: CASSPWIRPYEQYF; CDR3 DNA: TGTGCCAGCAGCCCTTGGATCCGTCCCTACGAGCAGTACTTC
V gene: TRBV5-4; J gene: TRBJ2-5; D gene: -; clone size: -; CDR3 protein: CASSFGPQETQYF; CDR3 DNA: TGTGCCAGCAGCTTTGGACCGCAAGAGACCCAGTACTTC
V gene: TRBV6-1; J gene: TRBJ1-2; D gene: TRBD1; clone size: -; CDR3 protein: CASRITGGDGYTF; CDR3 DNA: TGTGCCAGCAGGATTACAGGGGGGGATGGCTACACCTTC
V gene: TRBV5-1; J gene: TRBJ2-7; D gene: -; clone size: -; CDR3 protein: CASSLPAIADEQYF; CDR3 DNA: TGCGCCAGCAGCTTACCCGCGATAGCGGACGAGCAGTACTTC
V gene: TRBV6-1; J gene: TRBJ1-3; D gene: TRBD1; clone size: -; CDR3 protein: CASSARQTGTGWHTIYF; CDR3 DNA: TGTGCCAGCAGTGCCCGGCAGACCGGGACAGGGTGGCACACCATATATTTT
V gene: TRBV5-1; J gene: TRBJ1-1; D gene: -; clone size: -; CDR3 protein: CASSLLTGNTEAFF; CDR3 DNA: TGCGCCAGCAGCTTGCTGACAGGGAACACTGAAGCTTTCTTT
V gene: TRBV2; J gene: TRBJ1-2; D gene: -; clone size: -; CDR3 protein: CASSPDRAKLYGYTF; CDR3 DNA: TGTGCCAGCAGCCCTGATCGGGCCAAATTGTATGGCTACACCTTC
V gene: TRBV4-1; J gene: TRBJ2-1; D gene: TRBD2; clone size: once; CDR3 protein: CASSRLAGGEQFF; CDR3 DNA: TGCGCCAGCAGCCGTCTAGCGGGGGGGGAGCAGTTCTTC
V gene: TRBV11-3; J gene: TRBJ1-1; D gene: -; clone size: -; CDR3 protein: CASSLGIWGDDTEAFF; CDR3 DNA: TGTGCCAGCAGCTTAGGAATATGGGGTGATGACACTGAAGCTTTCTTT
V gene: TRBV14; J gene: TRBJ2-7; D gene: -; clone size: -; CDR3 protein: CASSQGIPTSLEQYF; CDR3 DNA: TGTGCCAGCAGCCAAGGTATCCCTACTTCTCTCGAGCAGTACTTC
V gene: TRBV28; J gene: TRBJ1-2; D gene: -; clone size: -; CDR3 protein: CASKFEGTYGYTF; CDR3 DNA: TGTGCCAGCAAGTTCGAGGGCACCTATGGCTACACCTTC
V gene: TRBV19; J gene: TRBJ1-3; D gene: -; clone size: -; CDR3 protein: CASSIASRAAGNTIYF; CDR3 DNA: TGTGCCAGTAGTATAGCGAGCAGAGCTGCTGGAAACACCATATATTTT
V gene: TRBV18; J gene: TRBJ1-1; D gene: -; clone size: -; CDR3 protein: CASSQSVNTEAFF; CDR3 DNA: TGTGCCAGCTCACAAAGCGTGAACACTGAAGCTTTCTTT
V gene: TRBV19; J gene: TRBJ1-6; D gene: -; clone size: -; CDR3 protein: CASSPQGQGLFPLHF; CDR3 DNA: TGTGCCAGTAGTCCCCAAGGGCAGGGGCTATTCCCCCTCCACTTT
V gene: TRBV6-5; J gene: TRBJ1-4; D gene: -; clone size: few; CDR3 protein: CASRFGGLDEKLFF; CDR3 DNA: TGTGCCAGTCGTTTTGGGGGCCTGGATGAAAAACTGTTTTTT
V gene: TRBV4-1; J gene: TRBJ1-1; D gene: -; clone size: -; CDR3 protein: CASSRRAERTEAFF; CDR3 DNA: TGCGCCAGTTCACGACGGGCGGAGAGGACTGAAGCTTTCTTT
V gene: TRBV29-1; J gene: TRBJ2-2; D gene: TRBD2; clone size: -; CDR3 protein: CMAGGPGGELFF; CDR3 DNA: TGCATGGCGGGAGGGCCCGGCGGGGAGCTGTTTTTT
V gene: TRBV5-6; J gene: TRBJ2-7; D gene: -; clone size: -; CDR3 protein: CASSLGGHYEQYF; CDR3 DNA: TGTGCCAGCAGCTTGGGCGGACACTACGAGCAGTACTTC
V gene: TRBV7-6; J gene: TRBJ2-1; D gene: TRBD2; clone size: -; CDR3 protein: CASSLSGRAGNEQFF; CDR3 DNA: TGTGCCAGCAGCCTTAGCGGGAGGGCCGGTAATGAGCAGTTCTTC
V gene: TRBV10-1; J gene: TRBJ1-3; D gene: -; clone size: -; CDR3 protein: CASSDFTAGNTIYF; CDR3 DNA: TGCGCCAGCAGTGATTTTACCGCTGGAAACACCATATATTTT